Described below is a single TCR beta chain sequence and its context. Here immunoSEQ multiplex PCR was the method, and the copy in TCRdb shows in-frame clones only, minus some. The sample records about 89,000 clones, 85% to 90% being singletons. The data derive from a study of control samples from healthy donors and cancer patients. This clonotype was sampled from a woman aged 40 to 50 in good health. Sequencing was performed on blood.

In DNA, the CDR3 is TGTGCCAGCAGCCCTTCCTCACCGCGACGACCTCTCAATGAGCAGTTCTTC. Translated, it gives CASSPSSPRRPLNEQFF. The genes are TRBV6-2 or TRBV6-3 and TRBJ2-1; D ambiguous. The CDR3 is 17 amino acids. Between the trimmed V and J ends, which lost 6 bases and 6 bases, there was a span of 24 bases. The germline V gene encodes CDR1 MNHEY and CDR2 SVGEGT.